Each of the 7 T cell receptor beta chains below was sequenced from the same sample in a study of OX40 agonist ivuxolimab in advanced cancers. Data came from immunoSEQ multiplex PCR; TCRdb stores just in-frame clones and leaves some out. The sample lists about 79,000 clones, 88% seen once, with 3.5% to 5% in the top ten. This specimen consisted of CD4+ or CD8+ T cells sorted from blood, obtained in a trial of the OX40 agonist ivuxolimab. The source is an adult with an advanced solid tumor such as melanoma, head and neck, liver or kidney cancer.

V is TRBV19 and J is TRBJ2-3; a weak D match, TRBD2 (6 bases). The germline V gene encodes CDR1 LNHDA and CDR2 SQIVND (reference sequence). CDR3 size: 17 residues. Trimming shortened V by 4 bases and J by 0 bases, and 17 bases separated the two germline ends. The CDR3 nucleotides are TGTGCCAGTAGTAGAGGGAGACCGGGAGTAAGCACAGATACGCAGTATTTT. Encoded protein: CASSRGRPGVSTDTQYF.

J is TRBJ2-1 and V is TRBV6-1; no definite D call. CDR3 size: 11 residues. Germline CDR1 reads MNHNS; CDR2 reads SASEGT. V lost 3 bases to trimming and J lost 9 bases, with 6 bases between them. The CDR3 is CASSEGTEQFF. CDR3 DNA: TGTGCCAGCAGTGAGGGCACTGAGCAGTTCTTC.

The V call is TRBV6-1, the J call TRBJ1-1, with a weak D call TRBD1 (6 bases). Deletions cut 5 bases from V and 10 bases from J, with 23 bases between. CDR3 length: 15 amino acids. The germline gives CDR1 MNHNS, CDR2 SASEGT. The CDR3 here is CASSPTGGASGRAFF. The CDR3 DNA is TGTGCCAGCAGTCCAACGGGGGGGGCGTCGGGTCGAGCTTTCTTT.

This clone was counted a few times. The V and J genes are TRBV2 and TRBJ2-2; D may match TRBD1 or TRBD2 (5 bases each). This CDR3 spans 13 amino acids. The germline CDR1 and CDR2 sequences are SNHLY and FYNNEI. Trimming cost V 4 bases and J 8 bases, with 11 bases left between them. In DNA, the CDR3 is TGTGCCAGCAGTGGGGACCGCGGGGGGGAGCTGTTTTTT. It yields the protein CASSGDRGGELFF.

CDR3 sequence (DNA): TGTGCCAGCAGTCCAGCAGGGGGCTATGAGACCCAGTACTTC. Translating gives CASSPAGGYETQYF. The chain combines TRBV7-9 with TRBJ2-5, with 8 bases fitting TRBD1. From germline, CDR1 is SEHNR and CDR2 FQNEAQ (reference sequence). The CDR3 has 14 amino acids. The V gene end was trimmed by 6 bases and the J gene end by 5 bases; junction bases not matched to a gene: 8.

The rearrangement joins TRBV4-1 to TRBJ1-3, with D hard to call. V shed 1 base and J shed 8 bases, with 3 bases lying between them. This CDR3 is 11 amino acids long. The germline CDR1 and CDR2 sequences are MGHRA and YSYEKL. For the CDR3, the DNA is TGCGCCAGCAGCCAAGGGTACACCATATATTTT. Translation gives CASSQGYTIYF.

The chain couples TRBV29-1 to TRBJ2-5; 8 bases map to TRBD1. CDR1 and CDR2 (germline): SQVTM, ANQGSEA. Unmatched junction bases numbered 9, after V lost 7 bases and J lost 5 bases. CDR3 length: 13 amino acids. The CDR3 loop is CSAYRGFRETQYF. CDR3 DNA: TGCAGCGCCTACAGGGGGTTTAGGGAGACCCAGTACTTC.